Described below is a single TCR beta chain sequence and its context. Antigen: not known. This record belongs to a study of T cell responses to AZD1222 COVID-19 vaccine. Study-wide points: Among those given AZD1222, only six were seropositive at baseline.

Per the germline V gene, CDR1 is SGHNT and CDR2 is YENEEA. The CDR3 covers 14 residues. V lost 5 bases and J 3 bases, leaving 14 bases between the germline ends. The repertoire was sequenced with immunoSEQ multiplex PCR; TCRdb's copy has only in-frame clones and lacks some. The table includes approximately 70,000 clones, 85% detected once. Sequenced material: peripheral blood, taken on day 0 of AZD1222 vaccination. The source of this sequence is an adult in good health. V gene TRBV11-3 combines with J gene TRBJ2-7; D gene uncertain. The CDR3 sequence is CASSIPGEIYEQYF. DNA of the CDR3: TGTGCCAGCAGCATACCCGGCGAAATCTACGAGCAGTACTTC. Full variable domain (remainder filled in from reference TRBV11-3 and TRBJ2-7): EAGVVQSPRYKIIEKKQPVAFWCNPISGHNTLYWYLQNLGQGPELLIRYENEEAVDDSQLPKDRFSAERLKGVDSTLKIQPAELGDSAVYLCASSIPGEIYEQYFGPGTRLTVT.